This T cell receptor beta chain originates from a study of identical twins. Study-level results: The study found that models underestimated out-of-frame TCR alpha sharing in monozygotic twins.

TCRdb itself ran the 5' RACE reads through MiXCR, one entry per CDR3 protein. Seen here are hundreds of thousands of distinct CDR3 sequences, more than 20% observed once, and the top ten hold around 0.48%. This clonotype was seen a few times. The target antigen is unknown. Trimming cost V 0 bases and J 4 bases, with 19 bases left between them. The CDR3 extends over 18 amino acids. Germline CDR1 is MNHEY and CDR2 is SMNVEV (reference sequence). These data also formed part of another study, on yellow fever vaccine responses in identical twins.

The chain carries TRBV27 and TRBJ1-3, with a possible D match to TRBD1 (6 bases). Sequencing input: CD4+ T cells sorted from blood. The sequence derives from a woman aged 18-30 years in good health. Written as DNA, the CDR3 is TGTGCCAGCAGTTTATCAGGCACAGGGCCCAGGGGAGGAAACACCATATATTTT. The encoded protein is CASSLSGTGPRGGNTIYF.